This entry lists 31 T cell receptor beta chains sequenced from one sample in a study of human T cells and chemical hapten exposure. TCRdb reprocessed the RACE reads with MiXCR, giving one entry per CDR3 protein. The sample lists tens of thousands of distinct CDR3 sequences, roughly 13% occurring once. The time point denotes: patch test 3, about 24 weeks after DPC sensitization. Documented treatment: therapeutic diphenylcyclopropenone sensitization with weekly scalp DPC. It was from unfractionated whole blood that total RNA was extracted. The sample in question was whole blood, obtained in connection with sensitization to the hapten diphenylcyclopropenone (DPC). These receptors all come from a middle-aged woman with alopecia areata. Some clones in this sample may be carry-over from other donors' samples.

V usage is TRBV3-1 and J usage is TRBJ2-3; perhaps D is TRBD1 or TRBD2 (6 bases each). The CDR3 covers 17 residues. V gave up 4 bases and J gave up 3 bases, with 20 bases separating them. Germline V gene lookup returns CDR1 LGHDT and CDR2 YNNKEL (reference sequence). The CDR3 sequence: CASSPGMGGRGTDTQYF. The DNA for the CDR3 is TGTGCCAGCAGCCCCGGGATGGGGGGCCGGGGGACAGATACGCAGTATTTT.

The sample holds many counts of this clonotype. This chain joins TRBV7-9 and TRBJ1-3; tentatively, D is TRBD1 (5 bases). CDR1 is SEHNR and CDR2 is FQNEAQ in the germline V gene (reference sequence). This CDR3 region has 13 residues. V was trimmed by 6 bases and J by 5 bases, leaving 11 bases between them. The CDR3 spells CASSTGERNTIYF. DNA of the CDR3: TGTGCCAGCAGTACAGGCGAGAGAAACACCATATATTTT.

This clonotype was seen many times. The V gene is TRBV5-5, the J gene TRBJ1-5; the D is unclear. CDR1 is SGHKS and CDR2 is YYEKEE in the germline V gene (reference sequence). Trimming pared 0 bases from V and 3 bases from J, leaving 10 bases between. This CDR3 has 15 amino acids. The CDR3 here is CASSLGSPSNQPQHF. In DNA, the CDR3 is TGTGCCAGCAGCTTGGGCAGTCCCTCCAATCAGCCCCAGCATTTT.

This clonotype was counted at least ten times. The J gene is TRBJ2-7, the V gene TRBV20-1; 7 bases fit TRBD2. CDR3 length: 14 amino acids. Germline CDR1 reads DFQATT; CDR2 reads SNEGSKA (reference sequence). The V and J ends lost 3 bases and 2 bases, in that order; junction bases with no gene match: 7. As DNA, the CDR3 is TGCAGTGCTAGCCGGGACTACCCGGCCTACGAGCAGTACTTC. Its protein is CSASRDYPAYEQYF.

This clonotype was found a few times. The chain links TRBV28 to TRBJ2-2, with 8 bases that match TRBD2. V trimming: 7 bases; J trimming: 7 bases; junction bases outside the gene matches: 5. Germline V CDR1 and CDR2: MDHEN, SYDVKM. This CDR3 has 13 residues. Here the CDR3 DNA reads TGTGCCAGCAAGGGACTAGGTTACGGGGAGCTGTTTTTT. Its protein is CASKGLGYGELFF.

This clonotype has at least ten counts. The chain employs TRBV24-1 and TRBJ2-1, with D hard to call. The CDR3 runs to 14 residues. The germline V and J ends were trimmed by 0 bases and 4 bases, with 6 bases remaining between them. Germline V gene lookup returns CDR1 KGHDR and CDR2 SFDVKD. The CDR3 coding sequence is TGTGCCACCAGTGATTTGGGACGGTACAATGAGCAGTTCTTC. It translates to CATSDLGRYNEQFF.

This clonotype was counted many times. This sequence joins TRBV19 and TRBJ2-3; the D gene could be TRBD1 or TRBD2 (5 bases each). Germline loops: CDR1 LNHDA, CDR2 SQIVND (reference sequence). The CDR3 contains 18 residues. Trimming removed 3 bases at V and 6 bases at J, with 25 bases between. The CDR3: CASSIAMTGTPTGDTQYF. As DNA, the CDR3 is TGTGCCAGTAGTATTGCTATGACCGGGACCCCTACCGGGGATACGCAGTATTTT.

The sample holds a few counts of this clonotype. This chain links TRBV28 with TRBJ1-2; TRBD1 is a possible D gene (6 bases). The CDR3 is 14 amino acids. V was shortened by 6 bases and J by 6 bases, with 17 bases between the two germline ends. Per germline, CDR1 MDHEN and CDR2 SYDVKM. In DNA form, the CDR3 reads TGTGCCAGCAGCCAATCCGGGACAAGAAATGGCTACACCTTC. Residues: CASSQSGTRNGYTF.

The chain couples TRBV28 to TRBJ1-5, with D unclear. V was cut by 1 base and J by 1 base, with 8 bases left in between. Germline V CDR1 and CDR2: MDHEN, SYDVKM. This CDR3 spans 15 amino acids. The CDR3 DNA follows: TGTGCCAGCAGTTTATCCGGCCCCAGCAATCAGCCCCAGCATTTT. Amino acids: CASSLSGPSNQPQHF.

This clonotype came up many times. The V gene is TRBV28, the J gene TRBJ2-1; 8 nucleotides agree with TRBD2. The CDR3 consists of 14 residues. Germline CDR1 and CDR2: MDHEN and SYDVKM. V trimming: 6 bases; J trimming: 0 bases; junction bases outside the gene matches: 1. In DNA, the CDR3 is TGTGCCAGCAGCGGGGGGGCCTCCTACAATGAGCAGTTCTTC. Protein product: CASSGGASYNEQFF.

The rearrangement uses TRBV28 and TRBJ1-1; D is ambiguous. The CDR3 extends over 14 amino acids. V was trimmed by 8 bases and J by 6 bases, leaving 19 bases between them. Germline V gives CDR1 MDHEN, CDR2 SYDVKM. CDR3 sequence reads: CASGSSAGRAEAFF. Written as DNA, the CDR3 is TGTGCCAGCGGATCCTCGGCCGGCCGGGCTGAAGCTTTCTTT.

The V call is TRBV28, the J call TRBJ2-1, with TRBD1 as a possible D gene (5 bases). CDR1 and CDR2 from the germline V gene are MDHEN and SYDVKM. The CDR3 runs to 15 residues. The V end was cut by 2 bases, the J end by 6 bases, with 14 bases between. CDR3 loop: CASSLAGHSGNEQFF. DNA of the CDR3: TGTGCCAGCAGTTTAGCCGGACATTCGGGCAATGAGCAGTTCTTC.

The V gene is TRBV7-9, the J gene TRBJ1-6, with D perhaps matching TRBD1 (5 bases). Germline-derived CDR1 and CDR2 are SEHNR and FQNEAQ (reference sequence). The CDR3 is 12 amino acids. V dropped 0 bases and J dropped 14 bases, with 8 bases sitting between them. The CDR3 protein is CASSLAQGTLHF. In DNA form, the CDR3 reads TGTGCCAGCAGCTTAGCCCAGGGCACCCTCCACTTT.

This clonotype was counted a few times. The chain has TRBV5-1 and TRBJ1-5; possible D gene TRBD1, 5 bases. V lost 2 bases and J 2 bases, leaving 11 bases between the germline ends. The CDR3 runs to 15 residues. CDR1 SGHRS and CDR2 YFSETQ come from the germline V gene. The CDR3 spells CASSFVGAGNQPQHF. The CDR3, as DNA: TGCGCCAGCAGCTTCGTTGGGGCAGGCAATCAGCCCCAGCATTTT.

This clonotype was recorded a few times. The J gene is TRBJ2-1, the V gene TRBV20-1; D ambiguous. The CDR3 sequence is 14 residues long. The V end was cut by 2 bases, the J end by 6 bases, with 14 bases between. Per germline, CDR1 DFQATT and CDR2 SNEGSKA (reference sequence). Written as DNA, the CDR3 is TGCAGTGCTAGATCCTACCAAACAATCAATGAGCAGTTCTTC. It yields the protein CSARSYQTINEQFF.

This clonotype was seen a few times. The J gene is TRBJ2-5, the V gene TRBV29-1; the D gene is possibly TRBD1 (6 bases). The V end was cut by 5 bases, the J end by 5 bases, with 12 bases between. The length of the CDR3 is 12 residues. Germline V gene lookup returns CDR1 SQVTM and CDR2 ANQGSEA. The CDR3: CSVIGQSETQYF. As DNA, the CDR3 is TGCAGCGTTATCGGACAGAGTGAGACCCAGTACTTC.

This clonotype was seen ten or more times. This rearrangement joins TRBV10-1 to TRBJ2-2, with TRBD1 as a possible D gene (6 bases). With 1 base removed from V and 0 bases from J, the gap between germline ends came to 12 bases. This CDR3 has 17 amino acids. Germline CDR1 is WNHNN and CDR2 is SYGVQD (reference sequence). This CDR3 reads CASSEYKGHSNTGELFF. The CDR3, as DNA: TGCGCCAGCAGTGAGTACAAGGGACACTCGAACACCGGGGAGCTGTTTTTT.

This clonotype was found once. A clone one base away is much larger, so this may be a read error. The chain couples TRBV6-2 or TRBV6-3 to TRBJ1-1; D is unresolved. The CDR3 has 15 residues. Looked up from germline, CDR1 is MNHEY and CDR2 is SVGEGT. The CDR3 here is CASSYSPPRNTESFF. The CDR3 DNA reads TGTGCCAGCAGTTACAGCCCCCCTCGGAACACTGAATCTTTCTTT.

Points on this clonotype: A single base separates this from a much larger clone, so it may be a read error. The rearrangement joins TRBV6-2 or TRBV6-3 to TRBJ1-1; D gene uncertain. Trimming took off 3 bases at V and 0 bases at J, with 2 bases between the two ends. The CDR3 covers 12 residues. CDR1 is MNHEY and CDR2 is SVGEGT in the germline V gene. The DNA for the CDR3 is TGTGCCAGCAGTTATGTGAACACTGAAGCTTTCTTT. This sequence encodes CASSYVNTEAFF.

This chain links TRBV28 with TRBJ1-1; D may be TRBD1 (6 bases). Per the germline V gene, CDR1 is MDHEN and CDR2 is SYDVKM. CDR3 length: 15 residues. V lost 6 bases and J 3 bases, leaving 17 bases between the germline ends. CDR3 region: CASRSPGGSHTEAFF. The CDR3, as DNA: TGTGCCAGCAGATCTCCGGGGGGCAGTCACACTGAAGCTTTCTTT. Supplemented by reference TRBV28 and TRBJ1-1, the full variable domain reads DVKVTQSSRYLVKRTGEKVFLECVQDMDHENMFWYRQDPGLGLRLIYFSYDVKMKEKGDIPEGYSVSREKKERFSLILESASTNQTSMYLCASRSPGGSHTEAFFGQGTRLTVV.

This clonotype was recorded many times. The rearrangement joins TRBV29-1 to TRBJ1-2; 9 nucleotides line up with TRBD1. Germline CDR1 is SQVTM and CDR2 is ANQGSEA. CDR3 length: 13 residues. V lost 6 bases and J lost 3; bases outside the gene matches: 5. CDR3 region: CSVRTGEDYGYTF. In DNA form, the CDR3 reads TGCAGCGTCCGGACAGGGGAGGACTATGGCTACACCTTC.

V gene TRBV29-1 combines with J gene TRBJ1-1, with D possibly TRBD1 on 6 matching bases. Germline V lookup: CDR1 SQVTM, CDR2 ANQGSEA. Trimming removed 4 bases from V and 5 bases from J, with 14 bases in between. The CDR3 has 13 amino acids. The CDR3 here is CSVGVGAGTEAFF. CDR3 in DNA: TGCAGCGTTGGCGTGGGGGCTGGGACTGAAGCTTTCTTT.

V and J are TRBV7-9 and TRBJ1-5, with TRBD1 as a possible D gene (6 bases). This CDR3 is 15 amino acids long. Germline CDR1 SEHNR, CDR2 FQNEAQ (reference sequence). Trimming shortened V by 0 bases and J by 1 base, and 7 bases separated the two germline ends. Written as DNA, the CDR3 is TGTGCCAGCAGCTTAGCACAGGGAAGCAATCAGCCCCAGCATTTT. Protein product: CASSLAQGSNQPQHF.

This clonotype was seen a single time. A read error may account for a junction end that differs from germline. CDR3 protein: CASSQEGGEKLSF. CDR3 coding DNA: TGTGCCAGCAGCCAAGAAGGGGGTGAAAAACTGTCTTTT. The rearrangement uses TRBV7-9 and TRBJ1-4, with D tentatively TRBD1 (6 bases). CDR1 and CDR2 (germline): SEHNR, FQNEAQ (reference sequence). This CDR3 spans 13 amino acids.

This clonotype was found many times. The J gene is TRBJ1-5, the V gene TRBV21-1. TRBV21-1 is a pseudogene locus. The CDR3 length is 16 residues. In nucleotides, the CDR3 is TGTGCCAGCAGCAACGGTGGTTCTGATAGCAATCAGCCCCAGCATTTT. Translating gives CASSNGGSDSNQPQHF.

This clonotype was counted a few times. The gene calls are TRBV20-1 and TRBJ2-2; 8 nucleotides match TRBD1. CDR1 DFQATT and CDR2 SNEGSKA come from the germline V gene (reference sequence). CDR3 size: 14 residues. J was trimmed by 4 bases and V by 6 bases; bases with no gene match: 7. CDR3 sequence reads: CSARRGQGTGELFF. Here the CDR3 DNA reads TGCAGTGCACGCAGGGGGCAAGGCACCGGGGAGCTGTTTTTT.

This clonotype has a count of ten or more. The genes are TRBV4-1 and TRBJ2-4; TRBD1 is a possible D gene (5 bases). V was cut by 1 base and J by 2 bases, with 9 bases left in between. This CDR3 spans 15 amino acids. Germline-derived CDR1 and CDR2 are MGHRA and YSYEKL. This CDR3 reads CASSQGQGTKNIQYF. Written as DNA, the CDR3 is TGCGCCAGCAGCCAAGGGCAGGGCACCAAAAACATTCAGTACTTC.

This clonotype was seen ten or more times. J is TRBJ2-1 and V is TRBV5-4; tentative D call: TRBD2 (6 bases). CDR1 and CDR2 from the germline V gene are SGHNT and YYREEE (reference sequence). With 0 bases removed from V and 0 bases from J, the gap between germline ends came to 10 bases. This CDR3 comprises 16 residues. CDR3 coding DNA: TGTGCCAGCAGCTTGGGTAGCGGAGCCTCCTACAATGAGCAGTTCTTC. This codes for CASSLGSGASYNEQFF.

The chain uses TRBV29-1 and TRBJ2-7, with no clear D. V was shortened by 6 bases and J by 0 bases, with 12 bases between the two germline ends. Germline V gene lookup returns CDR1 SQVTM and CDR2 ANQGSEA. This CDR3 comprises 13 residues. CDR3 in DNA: TGCAGCGTCCGACTTCAGAGCTCCTACGAGCAGTACTTC. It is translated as CSVRLQSSYEQYF.

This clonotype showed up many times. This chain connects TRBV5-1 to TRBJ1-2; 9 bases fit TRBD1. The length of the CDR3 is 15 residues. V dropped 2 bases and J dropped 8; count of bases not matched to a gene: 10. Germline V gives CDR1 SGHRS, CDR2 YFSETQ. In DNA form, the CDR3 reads TGCGCCAGCAGCTTCCAAGCGGACAGGGGATACGGCTACACCTTC. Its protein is CASSFQADRGYGYTF. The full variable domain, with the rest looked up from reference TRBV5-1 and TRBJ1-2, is KAGVTQTPRYLIKTRGQQVTLSCSPISGHRSVSWYQQTPGQGLQFLFEYFSETQRNKGNFPGRFSGRQFSNSRSEMNVSTLELGDSALYLCASSFQADRGYGYTFGSGTRLTVV.

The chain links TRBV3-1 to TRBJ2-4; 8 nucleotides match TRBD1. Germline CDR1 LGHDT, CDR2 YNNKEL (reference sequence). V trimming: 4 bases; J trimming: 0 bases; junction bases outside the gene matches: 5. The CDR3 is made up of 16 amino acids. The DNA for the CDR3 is TGTGCCAGCAGCCCGGGACAGGATCTAGCCAAAAACATTCAGTACTTC. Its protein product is CASSPGQDLAKNIQYF.